The T cell receptor (beta chain) described here comes from a study of T cells in Graves' hyperthyroidism and ophthalmopathy. Study-wide findings and caveats: A model built on 13 V-J features separated ophthalmopathy from stable hyperthyroidism. Ophthalmopathy, as predicted by the model, came a median 6.5 months after the prediction.

Reasons for excluding patients were uncontrolled infection, other autoimmune disease, pregnancy or lactation. This clonotype was picked up many times. Antigen specificity is unknown. Amplification of TCR beta CDR3 regions was performed using RNA transcripts as template. Researchers ran a first-round RT-PCR on the TCR CDR3 using the HTBI primer set. TCRdb recomputed calls from the multiplex PCR reads with MiXCR, one row per CDR3 protein. The sample contains around 540,000 distinct CDR3 sequences, about 16% of which appear only once. Trimming took 0 bases from V and 5 from J, leaving 13 bases between them. The CDR3 is 14 residues long. Germline V lookup: CDR1 DFQATT, CDR2 SNEGSKA (reference sequence).

Sequenced sample: blood. The rearrangement uses TRBV20-1 and TRBJ1-2, with D perhaps matching TRBD1 (5 bases). This receptor was taken from a woman aged 30 to 39 with Graves' ophthalmopathy. This CDR3 is CSARDGGSPYGYTF. CDR3 nucleotides: TGCAGTGCTAGAGATGGGGGGTCGCCGTATGGCTACACCTTC.